The clone carrying this T cell receptor (beta chain) was seen once. Its antigen is not identified. This sample stems from a study of T cells in narcolepsy. The overall study: Healthy controls were enrolled alongside patients with narcolepsy type 1 or type 2.

This CDR3 is built from 12 residues. Trimming left V 4 bases short and J 4 bases short, with 7 bases between. Germline loops: CDR1 MNHNS, CDR2 SASEGT. The study, taken as a whole, reports: Healthy controls reportedly lacked the autoreactive clonotypes serially found in patients' blood. Autoreactive clone sequences were missing from some blood memory CD4+ repertoires. Comparing one patient's CSF and blood CD4+ clonotypes highlighted HCRT- and TRIB2-specific autoreactive clonotypes.

The assay was immunoSEQ multiplex PCR, and TCRdb's table has in-frame clones only and misses some. The sample lists 23,000 or so clones, about 83% occurring once. The V gene is TRBV6-1, the J gene TRBJ1-2; D is uncertain. The source material was CD45RA- memory CD4+ T cells from PBMCs. This sequence originates from a human donor with narcolepsy. CDR3: CASSADGYGYTF. The CDR3 DNA sequence: TGTGCCAGCAGTGCGGACGGCTATGGCTACACCTTC.